The rows below give T cell receptor beta chains drawn from one sample of a study of post-analysis software for immune sequencing data. Each CDR3 protein gets one entry after TCRdb re-called the PCR reads with MiXCR. Of roughly 570,000 distinct CDR3 sequences detected, around 34% appear once; the ten largest clones hold less than 6%. Input material: blood. These receptors were taken from a girl aged 2-17 years with multiple sclerosis. CDR3s include the opening cysteine and the closing phenylalanine or tryptophan. D genes are given only for firm matches. Expanded clones get a size class; other rows say once, few or many, or leave the size out.

-	TRBV5-5	TRBJ2-7	13	-	TGTGCCAGCAGCTTCCATGGGGGAGGAGAGCAGTACTTC	CASSFHGGGEQYF
few	TRBV25-1	TRBJ1-2	12	TRBD1	TGTGCCAGCACCAGGACAGGGAATGGCTACACCTTC	CASTRTGNGYTF
-	TRBV14	TRBJ1-6	13	-	TGTGCCAGCAGCCAAGCTCGGGGATTGGCCCTCCACTTT	CASSQARGLALHF
-	TRBV6-1	TRBJ1-1	14	-	TGTGCCAGCAGGTACAGGAGCCCGAACACTGAAGCTTTCTTT	CASRYRSPNTEAFF
-	TRBV13	TRBJ2-3	15	TRBD2	TGTGCCAGCAGAGGGAGCGGGGGGTCCTCAGATACGCAGTATTTT	CASRGSGGSSDTQYF
-	TRBV6-2/TRBV6-3	TRBJ2-7	17	TRBD2	TGTGCCAGCAGTTGGGGACTAGCGGGGTATAGCTCCTACGAGCAGTACTTC	CASSWGLAGYSSYEQYF
-	TRBV6-5	TRBJ2-7	14	TRBD1	TGTGCCAGCAGGGGACAGGGGGCAAGCTACGAGCAGTACTTC	CASRGQGASYEQYF
few	TRBV20-1	TRBJ1-4	12	TRBD1	TGCAGTGCTAGACAGGGGGATGAAAAACTGTTTTTT	CSARQGDEKLFF
-	TRBV29-1	TRBJ2-7	13	-	TGCAGCGTTGAACTCTCGGTGGGCTACGAGCAGTACTTC	CSVELSVGYEQYF
-	TRBV5-1	TRBJ2-5	17	TRBD2	TGCGCCAGCAGCCCGAGATTAGCGGGGGAGATTAAAGAGACCCAGTACTTC	CASSPRLAGEIKETQYF
-	TRBV12-3/TRBV12-4	TRBJ2-3	13	-	TGTGCCAGCAGTTTTCGCAGGGAAGATACGCAGTATTTT	CASSFRREDTQYF
many	TRBV29-1	TRBJ2-1	14	TRBD2	TGCAGCGCCCTGCTAGCGGGGTTCGTGAATGAGCAGTTCTTC	CSALLAGFVNEQFF
-	TRBV20-1	TRBJ1-2	13	TRBD1	TGCAGTGCTAGGGACAGGGGATCGGATGGCTACACCTTC	CSARDRGSDGYTF
few	TRBV9	TRBJ2-2	14	-	TGTGCCAGCAGCTTAAGATTGGAGCACGGGGAGCTGTTTTTT	CASSLRLEHGELFF
-	TRBV10-3	TRBJ1-4	19	TRBD1	TGTGCCATCAGTGAGTCGATGGGGACAGGGGGCCGGTTTGGTGAAAAACTGTTTTTT	CAISESMGTGGRFGEKLFF
-	TRBV29-1	TRBJ2-7	15	TRBD2	TGCAGCGCTGAACGAGCGGGGGGCGGGAGGTACGAGCAGTACTTC	CSAERAGGGRYEQYF
few	TRBV7-2	TRBJ2-1	14	-	TGTGCCAGCAGCCCAGGACTCCCCCCGTATGAGCAGTTCTTC	CASSPGLPPYEQFF
few	TRBV10-3	TRBJ2-5	14	-	TGTGCCATCAGTGAGTCTACAGACCAAGAGACCCAGTACTTC	CAISESTDQETQYF
-	TRBV25-1	TRBJ2-1	16	-	TGTGCCAGCAGCCCCGAAGGGCACTTTCGTTTTCCTGAGCAGTTCTTC	CASSPEGHFRFPEQFF
-	TRBV7-3	TRBJ2-1	16	TRBD2	TGTGCCAGCAGCTTAAAAGCGGGGGGCCAGTTAGGTGAGCAGTTCTTC	CASSLKAGGQLGEQFF
few	TRBV27	TRBJ1-5	13	-	TGTGCCAGCGGGAAATATAGCAATCAGCCCCAGCATTTT	CASGKYSNQPQHF
few	TRBV20-1	TRBJ2-4	14	-	TGCAGTGCTAGCAAAACCGTAGCCAAAAACATTCAGTACTTC	CSASKTVAKNIQYF
-	TRBV9	TRBJ2-1	14	-	TGTGCCAGCAGCACCGGGGGAATCCTGTATGAGCAGTTCTTC	CASSTGGILYEQFF
-	TRBV7-2	TRBJ2-3	15	TRBD2	TGTGCCAGCAGCCCAGAGCGGGGGGGCACAGATACGCAGTATTTT	CASSPERGGTDTQYF
-	TRBV20-1	TRBJ2-3	13	-	TGCAGTGCTAGAGGCGGAGACACAGATACGCAGTATTTT	CSARGGDTDTQYF
few	TRBV15	TRBJ1-1	14	-	TGTGCCACCAGCAGAGATTTTGGCGGCACTGAAGCTTTCTTT	CATSRDFGGTEAFF
few	TRBV28	TRBJ2-3	17	-	TGTGCCAGCAGATCCCCCAAAGGTTCTGGGGAGACAGATACGCAGTATTTT	CASRSPKGSGETDTQYF
-	TRBV5-1	TRBJ2-1	16	-	TGCGCCAGCAGCTTCTCGACGGGGGGCATCCACAATGAGCAGTTCTTC	CASSFSTGGIHNEQFF
-	TRBV7-9	TRBJ2-3	16	-	TGTGCCAGCAGCTTAGCTCCCCGGGACTTATCAGATACGCAGTATTTT	CASSLAPRDLSDTQYF
-	TRBV20-1	TRBJ1-5	15	TRBD1	TGCAGTACGCGTAAGAAAGGACAGGGGAGTCAGCCCCAGCATTTT	CSTRKKGQGSQPQHF
few	TRBV20-1	TRBJ2-1	15	TRBD2	TGCAGTGCTCCCGTCGGGGGGGCCTCTTGGGATGAGCAGTTCTTC	CSAPVGGASWDEQFF
few	TRBV4-1	TRBJ2-1	16	TRBD1	TGCGCCAGCAGCCCAATAGGACAGGGGTCCGACAATGAGCAGTTCTTC	CASSPIGQGSDNEQFF
-	TRBV7-3	TRBJ2-3	18	TRBD2	TGTGCCAGCAGCCACGGACTAGCGGGGGGTTATAGCACAGATACGCAGTATTTT	CASSHGLAGGYSTDTQYF
-	TRBV10-3	TRBJ2-7	16	-	TGTGCCATCAGTGAGCCAAAAGGACCGAGTCCCTACGAGCAGTACTTC	CAISEPKGPSPYEQYF
few	TRBV6-5	TRBJ2-5	13	-	TGTGCCAGCAGCGGACCCCACCAAGAGACCCAGTACTTC	CASSGPHQETQYF
-	TRBV7-9	TRBJ1-1	15	-	TGTGCCTGCAGCTTAGTCCCCCGTTTGAACACTGAAGCTTTCTTT	CACSLVPRLNTEAFF
few	TRBV20-1	TRBJ2-3	15	-	TGCAGTGCCCTACCCCGTAACGGGGGCACAGATACGCAGTATTTT	CSALPRNGGTDTQYF
-	TRBV3-1	TRBJ1-2	17	TRBD1	TGTGCCAGCAGCCCCCGGGACAGGGTCTCGATGAGCTATGGCTACACCTTC	CASSPRDRVSMSYGYTF
few	TRBV4-1	TRBJ1-2	14	-	TGCGCCAGCAGCCAGGTGGGGGGTTCGAGAGGCTACACCTTC	CASSQVGGSRGYTF
few	TRBV9	TRBJ2-3	17	TRBD2	TGTGCCAGCAGCGTAACCTTCGGACTAGCACCCACAGATACGCAGTATTTT	CASSVTFGLAPTDTQYF
-	TRBV10-3	TRBJ2-1	12	TRBD2	TGTGCCATCAGGGGGGGGAACAATGAGCAGTTCTTC	CAIRGGNNEQFF
-	TRBV5-5	TRBJ2-5	17	TRBD2	TGTGCCAGCAGCTTCGTGACTAGCGGGGCCCGCCAAGAGACCCAGTACTTC	CASSFVTSGARQETQYF
-	TRBV9	TRBJ2-2	15	-	TGTGCCAGCAGCGTAGGTCCCGGCAACACCGGGGAGCTGTTTTTT	CASSVGPGNTGELFF
-	TRBV2	TRBJ2-1	15	-	TGTGCCAGCGGGCTGGCAGTCGGCGCCTACAATGAGCAGTTCTTC	CASGLAVGAYNEQFF
few	TRBV7-3	TRBJ1-5	18	TRBD1	TGTGCCAGCAGCCCTTACCCGGACAGGGGGGCAGGGGAACAGCCCCAGCATTTT	CASSPYPDRGAGEQPQHF
-	TRBV5-5	TRBJ2-5	13	-	TGTGCCGGCAGCCGGGGGATAAGAGAGACCCAGTACTTC	CAGSRGIRETQYF
few	TRBV12-5	TRBJ2-3	13	-	TGTGCTAGTGGTTACCATAGCACAGATACGCAGTATTTT	CASGYHSTDTQYF
-	TRBV21-1	TRBJ2-7	16	-	TGTGCCAGCAGCACAGTAACAGGGGGCTTCTCCTACGAGCAGTACTTC	CASSTVTGGFSYEQYF
-	TRBV27	TRBJ1-1	14	-	TGTGCCAGCAGTTCAGGGTTCGTGAACACTGAAGCTTTCTTT	CASSSGFVNTEAFF
-	TRBV20-1	TRBJ2-5	13	TRBD2	TGCAGCGAGCGGGACCACCGAGGGGAGACCCAGTACTTC	CSERDHRGETQYF
-	TRBV6-5	TRBJ1-2	15	-	TGTGCCAGCAGTTTCTACGTGGGCCAGGGACATGGCTACACCTTC	CASSFYVGQGHGYTF
-	TRBV7-2	TRBJ2-2	15	-	TGTGCCAGCAGCCCCCCGGGGCTGAACACCGGGGAGCTGTTTTTT	CASSPPGLNTGELFF
few	TRBV20-1	TRBJ2-1	16	TRBD2	TGCAGTGCTAGAGATTTAGCGGGGGGGCTATATAATGAGCAGTTCTTC	CSARDLAGGLYNEQFF